This passage covers 30 T cell receptor beta chains from one sample sequenced in a study of blood T cell repertoires in COVID-19. Produced via immunoSEQ multiplex PCR; TCRdb's table is partial and in-frame only. The sample contains fewer than 400,000 clones, roughly 91% of which appear only once. Sequenced sample: PBMCs or T cells enriched from blood (not recorded which). Receptors were obtained from a young woman who had recovered from COVID-19.

This clone was observed a handful of times. J is TRBJ2-7 and V is TRBV7-8, with D possibly TRBD2 on 5 matching bases. Germline V gives CDR1 SGHVS, CDR2 FQNEAQ. The ends were cut back, 1 base at V and 3 bases at J, with 13 bases in the middle. The length of the CDR3 is 15 residues. The CDR3 DNA follows: TGTGCCAGCAGCTTAGGAGGCTCGAGCGGCTACGAGCAGTACTTC. It is translated as CASSLGGSSGYEQYF.

DNA for the CDR3: TGCGCCAGCAGCTCAACAGTTTCAACTAATGAAAAACTGTTTTTT. Translating it yields CASSSTVSTNEKLFF. This rearrangement joins TRBV5-1 to TRBJ1-4; D gene unclear. Germline V lookup: CDR1 SGHRS, CDR2 YFSETQ. The CDR3 spans 15 residues. The V end was cut by 3 bases, the J end by 0 bases, with 9 bases between.

CDR3 in DNA: TGTGCTAGTGGTTTTCCTAGGGACAGGGGGATATCCACTGAAGCTTTCTTT. This gives the protein CASGFPRDRGISTEAFF. J is TRBJ1-1 and V is TRBV12-5; 11 nucleotides agree with TRBD1. This CDR3 comprises 17 residues. Trimming removed 3 bases from V and 4 bases from J; junction bases left unmatched: 10. Germline V gives CDR1 LGHNT, CDR2 FRNRAP.

The CDR3 sequence: CASTRLPEGKNIQYF. DNA of the CDR3: TGTGCCAGCACGCGCCTCCCGGAGGGCAAAAACATTCAGTACTTC. This rearrangement joins TRBV6-5 to TRBJ2-4, with D possibly being TRBD2 (6 bases). The CDR3 covers 15 residues. V dropped 7 bases and J dropped 3 bases, with 16 bases sitting between them. CDR1 and CDR2 from the germline V gene are MNHEY and SVGAGI.

The chain uses TRBV5-4 and TRBJ1-1, with unresolved D. CDR3 size: 14 residues. V was pared by 4 bases and J by 1 base, with 11 bases between. Germline V gene data show CDR1 as SGHNT and CDR2 as YYREEE (reference sequence). Here the CDR3 reads CASSLSLQNTEAFF. The CDR3, as DNA: TGTGCCAGCAGCCTCTCACTGCAGAACACTGAAGCTTTCTTT.

This chain joins TRBV27 and TRBJ2-7, with D possibly being TRBD1 (6 bases). Germline CDR1 reads MNHEY; CDR2 reads SMNVEV (reference sequence). Trimming took 5 bases from V and 4 from J, leaving 12 bases between them. The CDR3 is made up of 13 amino acids. This chain's CDR3 is CASSRPTGYEQYF. As DNA, the CDR3 is TGTGCCAGCAGTCGACCGACAGGTTACGAGCAGTACTTC.

The rearrangement uses TRBV28 and TRBJ2-5; D is perhaps TRBD2 (6 bases). CDR1 and CDR2 from the germline V gene are MDHEN and SYDVKM. This CDR3 has 14 amino acids. The germline V and J ends were trimmed by 3 bases and 5 bases, with 13 bases remaining between them. CDR3 region: CASSFLSAGETQYF. CDR3 nucleotides: TGTGCCAGCAGTTTTCTTTCTGCGGGGGAGACCCAGTACTTC.

This chain joins TRBV7-9 and TRBJ2-2, with D tentatively TRBD2 (6 bases). The V end lost 5 bases, the J end lost 7 bases, and 8 bases lay between the germline ends. The CDR3 is made up of 12 amino acids. Per germline, CDR1 SEHNR and CDR2 FQNEAQ (reference sequence). The CDR3 DNA is TGTGCCAGCAGCCGGGGGAACGGGGAGCTGTTTTTT. This gives the protein CASSRGNGELFF.

The J gene is TRBJ2-7, the V gene TRBV5-4; weak D call: TRBD1 (6 bases). Between the trimmed V and J ends, which lost 0 bases and 7 bases, there was a span of 14 bases. CDR1 and CDR2 from the germline V gene are SGHNT and YYREEE (reference sequence). The CDR3 sequence is 14 residues long. The CDR3 region is CASSLVLGAREQYF. The CDR3 DNA reads TGTGCCAGCAGCTTGGTTTTGGGGGCAAGGGAGCAGTACTTC.

This clone was counted once. The CDR3 coding sequence is TGCGCCAGCAGCGAAGCAGCCTTTCGGGCAGGGGCTTATACAGATACGCAGTATTTT. This translates into CASSEAAFRAGAYTDTQYF. The chain carries TRBV4-1 and TRBJ2-3; the D gene is possibly TRBD1 (6 bases). The CDR3 covers 19 residues. V was shortened by 5 bases and J by 3 bases, with 27 bases between the two germline ends. Germline CDR1 and CDR2: MGHRA and YSYEKL.

This clone was detected only a few times. V and J are TRBV7-6 and TRBJ2-7; 9 bases fit TRBD1. V gave up 0 bases and J gave up 5 bases; unmatched junction bases: 8. Germline assignment: CDR1 SGHVS and CDR2 FNYEAQ. The CDR3 length is 16 residues. As DNA, the CDR3 is TGTGCCAGCAGCTTAGCCACATCGGGACAGGGAAACGAGCAGTACTTC. Translation: CASSLATSGQGNEQYF. Looking up the rest from reference TRBV7-6 and TRBJ2-7 gives the full variable domain: GAGVSQSPRYKVTKRGQDVALRCDPISGHVSLYWYRQALGQGPEFLTYFNYEAQQDKSGLPNDRFSAERPEGSISTLTIQRTEQRDSAMYRCASSLATSGQGNEQYFGPGTRLTVT.

In this sample, this clone turned up once. The DNA of the CDR3 is TGCGCCAGCAGCAAAAGACAGGGTCTCGACACTGAAGCTTTCTTT. Translated: CASSKRQGLDTEAFF. The V and J genes are TRBV5-1 and TRBJ1-1, with TRBD1 identical over 7 bases. The CDR3 is made up of 15 amino acids. J was trimmed by 3 bases and V by 4 bases; bases with no gene match: 9. In germline, CDR1 is SGHRS, CDR2 YFSETQ.

The CDR3 region is CASSLSGAAVWQYF. In DNA form, the CDR3 reads TGTGCCAGCAGCTTATCAGGGGCGGCCGTTTGGCAGTACTTC. V usage is TRBV7-9 and J usage is TRBJ2-7, with a tentative D call TRBD1 (6 bases). CDR1 and CDR2 from the germline V gene are SEHNR and FQNEAQ (reference sequence). This CDR3 is built from 14 residues. Trimming removed 2 bases from V and 9 bases from J, with 17 bases in between.

The V gene is TRBV13, the J gene TRBJ1-3, with D tentatively TRBD1 (5 bases). Germline V gives CDR1 PRHDT, CDR2 FYEKMQ (reference sequence). The V end was cut by 1 base, the J end by 3 bases, with 13 bases between. CDR3 length equals 16 residues. The CDR3 bases are TGTGCCAGCAGCTTAGAAGGCAGGGTTGTTGGAAACACCATATATTTT. Its protein product is CASSLEGRVVGNTIYF.

V gene TRBV4-2 combines with J gene TRBJ2-5; unclear D gene. Germline V lookup: CDR1 LGHNA, CDR2 YNFKEQ. CDR3 length: 14 residues. Trimming shortened V by 0 bases and J by 3 bases, and 8 bases separated the two germline ends. The CDR3 nucleotides are TGTGCCAGCAGCCAAGATTTCGAGAAAGAGACCCAGTACTTC. Its protein product is CASSQDFEKETQYF.

The V call is TRBV7-2, the J call TRBJ1-2; 8 nucleotides align to TRBD1. Germline V CDR1 and CDR2: SGHTA, FQGNSA. The CDR3 is 13 amino acids. V dropped 7 bases and J dropped 4; count of bases not matched to a gene: 5. CDR3 protein: CASIGQGSYGYTF. CDR3 sequence (DNA): TGTGCCAGCATAGGACAGGGCAGCTATGGCTACACCTTC.

V is TRBV21-1 and J is TRBJ1-1; no check of the table's D call, TRBD1, against the DNA was made. TRBV21-1 is listed as a pseudogene. CDR3 length equals 16 residues. As DNA, the CDR3 is TGTGCCAGCAGGCGAATCACAGGGGGCGGATGCACTGAAGCTTTCTTT. As protein: CASRRITGGGCTEAFF.

This chain links TRBV6-5 with TRBJ1-1; D unresolved. V was clipped by 2 bases and J by 4 bases, with 11 bases between them. The CDR3 sequence is 14 residues long. CDR1 and CDR2 from the germline V gene are MNHEY and SVGAGI. This CDR3 is CASSYRGLSTEAFF. Here the CDR3 DNA reads TGTGCCAGCAGTTACCGTGGGCTGAGCACTGAAGCTTTCTTT.

The V and J genes are TRBV7-8 and TRBJ1-2; possible D gene TRBD1, 5 bases. The germline V and J ends were trimmed by 5 bases and 5 bases, with 15 bases remaining between them. The CDR3 is 14 amino acids. Germline CDR1 SGHVS, CDR2 FQNEAQ. The CDR3 region is CASSPGQTLYGYTF. CDR3 coding DNA: TGTGCCAGCAGCCCAGGACAAACGCTATATGGCTACACCTTC.

V gene TRBV6-5 combines with J gene TRBJ1-2, with D hard to call. V dropped 6 bases and J dropped 0 bases, with 14 bases sitting between them. The length of the CDR3 is 15 residues. CDR1 is MNHEY and CDR2 is SVGAGI in the germline V gene. The CDR3 coding sequence is TGTGCCAGCAGCCCGGCGGGGTCCCCTAACTATGGCTACACCTTC. This encodes CASSPAGSPNYGYTF.

The rearrangement links TRBV11-2 to TRBJ1-4; no definite D call. There are 16 residues in the CDR3. CDR1 and CDR2 from the germline V gene are SGHAT and FQNNGV. V lost 1 base and J 4 bases, leaving 13 bases between the germline ends. CDR3 protein: CASSLGILQHNEKLFF. The CDR3 nucleotides read TGTGCCAGCAGCTTAGGGATATTACAGCATAATGAAAAACTGTTTTTT. Full variable domain (outside the CDR3, taken from reference TRBV11-2 and TRBJ1-4): EAGVAQSPRYKIIEKRQSVAFWCNPISGHATLYWYQQILGQGPKLLIQFQNNGVVDDSQLPKDRFSAERLKGVDSTLKIQPAKLEDSAVYLCASSLGILQHNEKLFFGSGTQLSVL.

The chain carries TRBV11-2 and TRBJ2-7; 11 bases are a match to TRBD2. V lost 1 base to trimming and J lost 6 bases; unmatched junction nucleotides: 8. There are 16 residues in the CDR3. Germline V lookup: CDR1 SGHAT, CDR2 FQNNGV. As DNA, the CDR3 is TGTGCCAGCAGCTTAGGACTAGCGGGAACCGCTTTCGAGCAGTACTTC. This translates into CASSLGLAGTAFEQYF.

The rearrangement joins TRBV6-6 to TRBJ2-1; D ambiguous. This CDR3 comprises 16 residues. From germline, CDR1 is MNHNY and CDR2 SVGAGI (reference sequence). Trimming cost V 1 base and J 0 bases, with 10 bases left between them. CDR3 DNA sequence: TGTGCCAGCAGTTACTTCCAGACTGGCTCCTACAATGAGCAGTTCTTC. Translating gives CASSYFQTGSYNEQFF.

The chain is built from TRBV27 and TRBJ2-7; TRBD2 is a possible D gene (5 bases). V was shortened by 3 bases and J by 5 bases, with 20 bases between the two germline ends. The CDR3 covers 16 residues. In germline, CDR1 is MNHEY, CDR2 SMNVEV (reference sequence). CDR3 DNA: TGTGCCAGCAGTTTGACGTCCGGGATCTGGATCCACGAGCAGTACTTC. This translates into CASSLTSGIWIHEQYF.

The chain combines TRBV27 with TRBJ2-3; 10 nucleotides agree with TRBD1. The length of the CDR3 is 15 residues. Germline trimming cut 6 bases from V and 1 base from J; bases unmatched to any gene: 4. Germline values: CDR1 MNHEY, CDR2 SMNVEV (reference sequence). The CDR3 DNA follows: TGTGCCAGCAGCGCCGGGACAGGGGGCACAGATACGCAGTATTTT. Protein product: CASSAGTGGTDTQYF.

The chain couples TRBV2 to TRBJ1-1; TRBD1 is a possible D gene (5 bases). The V gene's germline CDR1 is SNHLY and CDR2 FYNNEI. The CDR3 has 15 amino acids. Trimming removed 6 bases at V and 3 bases at J, with 17 bases between. CDR3 protein: CASRGPGGGDTEAFF. CDR3 DNA: TGTGCCAGCAGGGGACCCGGGGGAGGGGACACTGAAGCTTTCTTT.

V and J are TRBV5-1 and TRBJ2-7, with 7 bases lining up with TRBD1. Trimming removed 3 bases from V and 0 bases from J; junction bases left unmatched: 6. This CDR3 comprises 15 residues. CDR1 SGHRS and CDR2 YFSETQ come from the germline V gene. DNA for the CDR3: TGCGCCAGCAGCTGGACAGGACCGAGCTCCTACGAGCAGTACTTC. Encoded protein: CASSWTGPSSYEQYF.

V gene TRBV27 combines with J gene TRBJ2-2; D may be TRBD2 (6 bases). Germline values: CDR1 MNHEY, CDR2 SMNVEV (reference sequence). This CDR3 comprises 14 residues. V dropped 8 bases and J dropped 6 bases, with 16 bases sitting between them. The CDR3 region has the DNA TGTGCCAGCCTAGCGTGGAGGGAGGCCGGGGAGCTGTTTTTT. Protein: CASLAWREAGELFF.

V and J are TRBV28 and TRBJ1-4, with D unclear. The germline V gene has CDR1 MDHEN and CDR2 SYDVKM. Trimming took off 6 bases at V and 8 bases at J, with 19 bases between the two ends. This CDR3 is built from 15 residues. CDR3 DNA: TGTGCCAGCAGCTTGGAATCGGGGTGGGAGGAAAAACTGTTTTTT. It codes for CASSLESGWEEKLFF.

This clone is a singleton in its sample. The chain uses TRBV11-1 and TRBJ2-7; tentative D call: TRBD1 (5 bases). Germline CDR1 SGHAT, CDR2 FQDESV (reference sequence). Between the trimmed V and J ends, which lost 5 bases and 0 bases, there was a span of 11 bases. The CDR3 is made up of 14 amino acids. CDR3 DNA: TGTGCCAGCAGCCCAAGGGGCAGCTCCTACGAGCAGTACTTC. Its translation: CASSPRGSSYEQYF.